This paragraph covers one T cell receptor beta chain sequence. Its antigen is not identified. Germline assignment: CDR1 MNHEY and CDR2 SVGAGI. Trimming took 9 bases from V and 7 from J, leaving 21 bases between them. This CDR3 spans 14 amino acids. The sample is drawn from a study of cytomegalovirus exposure and HLA in healthy donors. Study details: Of all 370 or so donors who were genotyped, roughly 85% belonged to the Caucasian-associated ancestry cluster. Notes on the study in general: TCR beta V segments were, for the most part, productive about 87% or about 30% of the time in an earlier analysis.

This PCR relied on a set of 60 Vbeta primers and 13 Jbeta primers. TCRdb's table, derived via immunoSEQ multiplex PCR, lists solely in-frame clones and lacks some. The profile shows 150,000 to 200,000 clones, around 68% of them singletons. This chain links TRBV6-5 with TRBJ2-5, with D perhaps TRBD2 (6 bases). The sample was PBMCs. This TCR came from a man aged 25 to 40 in good health and CMV-seropositive. The CDR3 loop is CASSGDQGGGTQYF. CDR3 nucleotides: TGTGCCAGTTCCGGGGATCAGGGAGGAGGGACCCAGTACTTC.